The 11 T cell receptor beta chains in this list originate from one sample, sequenced in a study of blood T cell repertoires in COVID-19. TCRdb's table, derived via immunoSEQ multiplex PCR, lists solely in-frame clones and lacks some. This repertoire shows approximately 99,000 clones, about four fifths found once; its top ten account for less than 20%. Sample: peripheral blood. The receptors derive from a woman older than 75 with active or convalescent COVID-19.

The chain uses TRBV5-1 and TRBJ1-6; no clear D. Germline-derived CDR1 and CDR2 are SGHRS and YFSETQ. V lost 0 bases and J lost 5, with 6 bases in between. CDR3 length: 14 residues. CDR3 in DNA: TGCGCCAGCAGCTTGGCTCGGGATAATTCACCCCTCCACTTT. Translating gives CASSLARDNSPLHF.

This chain links TRBV20-1 with TRBJ2-7; 12 nucleotides match TRBD1. After removal of 3 bases from V and 7 bases from J, the junction contained 7 bases not matched to a gene. Per germline, CDR1 DFQATT and CDR2 SNEGSKA (reference sequence). The CDR3 is 14 amino acids. CDR3 residues: CSASRGQGAGEQYF. The CDR3 nucleotides are TGCAGTGCTAGTCGGGGACAGGGGGCGGGTGAGCAGTACTTC.

The rearrangement links TRBV29-1 to TRBJ2-1; 8 bases agree with TRBD2. The CDR3 extends over 15 amino acids. V lost 7 bases, J lost 4 bases, and 12 bases stayed unmatched. Germline assignment: CDR1 SQVTM and CDR2 ANQGSEA. The CDR3 is CSGEASGWGYNEQFF. DNA of the CDR3: TGCAGCGGGGAGGCTAGCGGGTGGGGTTACAATGAGCAGTTCTTC.

The chain links TRBV9 to TRBJ2-7; 13 bases map to TRBD2. V trimming: 0 bases; J trimming: 4 bases; junction bases outside the gene matches: 7. The CDR3 contains 17 residues. Germline assignment: CDR1 SGDLS and CDR2 YYNGEE. The CDR3 nucleotides read TGTGCCAGCAGCGTAGGCCAGGGACTAGCGGGAAATTACGAGCAGTACTTC. Its translation: CASSVGQGLAGNYEQYF. Full variable domain (rest looked up from reference TRBV9 and TRBJ2-7): DSGVTQTPKHLITATGQRVTLRCSPRSGDLSVYWYQQSLDQGLQFLIQYYNGEERAKGNILERFSAQQFPDLHSELNLSSLELGDSALYFCASSVGQGLAGNYEQYFGPGTRLTVT.

This chain links TRBV5-1 with TRBJ1-1; no definite D call. The V gene lost 4 bases and the J gene lost 3 bases, with 10 bases spanning the gap. Germline values: CDR1 SGHRS, CDR2 YFSETQ. The CDR3 runs to 13 residues. CDR3 region: CASSPGVHTEAFF. The DNA for the CDR3 is TGCGCCAGCAGCCCCGGGGTTCACACTGAAGCTTTCTTT.

The chain is built from TRBV6-5 and TRBJ2-7; 11 bases fit TRBD2. CDR1 is MNHEY and CDR2 is SVGAGI in the germline V gene. This CDR3 spans 16 amino acids. V was pared by 6 bases and J by 4 bases, with 11 bases of the junction left unmatched. CDR3 sequence reads: CASSYRELAGVYEQYF. The CDR3 bases are TGTGCCAGCAGCTACAGGGAACTAGCGGGGGTATACGAGCAGTACTTC.

This clone was counted a few times. The V and J genes are TRBV19 and TRBJ1-5, with TRBD1 identical over 8 bases. The CDR3 loop spans 14 amino acids. The V gene end was trimmed by 1 base and the J gene end by 6 bases; junction bases not matched to a gene: 2. Germline CDR1 and CDR2: LNHDA and SQIVND (reference sequence). In DNA, the CDR3 is TGTGCCAGTAGTATAGTCACAGGGGGTCAGCCCCAGCATTTT. Protein sequence: CASSIVTGGQPQHF.

The chain combines TRBV6-5 with TRBJ1-3; D ambiguous. V lost 7 bases to trimming and J lost 8 bases, with 18 bases between them. Looked up from germline, CDR1 is MNHEY and CDR2 is SVGAGI. CDR3 length: 14 amino acids. CDR3 DNA sequence: TGTGCCAGCATCCAAACTTCGAGGCTAGACACCATATATTTT. It translates to CASIQTSRLDTIYF.

The rearrangement joins TRBV7-9 to TRBJ2-3, with TRBD2 identical over 7 bases. J was trimmed by 3 bases and V by 3 bases; bases with no gene match: 6. The CDR3 consists of 15 residues. Germline V gene lookup returns CDR1 SEHNR and CDR2 FQNEAQ (reference sequence). This chain's CDR3 is CASSLRREQTDTQYF. The CDR3 nucleotides are TGTGCCAGCAGCTTGCGGCGGGAGCAAACAGATACGCAGTATTTT.

The V and J genes are TRBV4-2 and TRBJ1-6; D uncertain. This CDR3 has 14 amino acids. Per the germline V gene, CDR1 is LGHNA and CDR2 is YNFKEQ. V was clipped by 0 bases and J by 8 bases, with 8 bases between them. CDR3 protein: CASSQDRRDSPLHF. The CDR3 DNA is TGTGCCAGCAGCCAAGATCGACGGGATTCACCCCTCCACTTT.

The chain carries TRBV6-4 and TRBJ2-1; D remains unclear. V was shortened by 0 bases and J by 4 bases, with 7 bases between the two germline ends. The CDR3 runs to 14 residues. Per the germline V gene, CDR1 is MRHNA and CDR2 is SNTAGT. The CDR3 sequence: CASSDSAEYNEQFF. The DNA for the CDR3 is TGTGCCAGCAGTGACTCGGCAGAATACAATGAGCAGTTCTTC.